Following are 21 T cell receptor beta chains from one sample sequenced in a study of OX40 agonist ivuxolimab in advanced cancers. Sequencing used immunoSEQ multiplex PCR; TCRdb keeps in-frame clones, though not all of them. The sample contains tens of thousands of clones, over 80% of which appear only once. Sequenced here: CD4+ or CD8+ T cells sorted from blood, sampled in a trial of the OX40 agonist ivuxolimab. These receptor sequences come from an adult with an advanced solid tumor such as melanoma, head and neck, liver or kidney cancer.

The chain combines TRBV27 with TRBJ2-2; D unclear. CDR3 length: 17 amino acids. V lost 0 bases and J lost 2, with 13 bases in between. Germline CDR1 MNHEY, CDR2 SMNVEV (reference sequence). CDR3 residues: CASSLSTWSVNTGELFF. CDR3 nucleotides: TGTGCCAGCAGTTTATCGACGTGGAGTGTAAACACCGGGGAGCTGTTTTTT.

V gene TRBV7-9 combines with J gene TRBJ1-5; 7 bases align to TRBD1. V shed 5 bases and J 4 bases; nucleotides not matched to a gene: 5. Germline V CDR1 and CDR2: SEHNR, FQNEAQ (reference sequence). The CDR3 totals 14 residues. The CDR3 is CASSHRDSNQPQHF. CDR3 in DNA: TGTGCCAGCAGCCACCGGGACAGTAATCAGCCCCAGCATTTT. Based on the CDR3 plus reference TRBV7-9 and TRBJ1-5, the full variable domain is DTGVSQNPRHKITKRGQNVTFRCDPISEHNRLYWYRQTLGQGPEFLTYFQNEAQLEKSRLLSDRFSAERPKGSFSTLEIQRTEQGDSAMYLCASSHRDSNQPQHFGDGTRLSIL.

The V gene is TRBV27, the J gene TRBJ2-3; D remains unclear. V shed 4 bases and J shed 2 bases, with 16 bases lying between them. Germline CDR1 MNHEY, CDR2 SMNVEV (reference sequence). This CDR3 comprises 16 residues. The CDR3 sequence is CASSSGPYYATDTQYF. The DNA for the CDR3 is TGTGCCAGCAGTTCCGGGCCTTATTACGCCACAGATACGCAGTATTTT.

This sequence joins TRBV7-9 and TRBJ2-1; 7 bases align to TRBD2. The CDR3 runs 15 residues. Trimming took 2 bases from V and 8 from J; bases not matched to a gene: 9. The germline gives CDR1 SEHNR, CDR2 FQNEAQ (reference sequence). The CDR3 region has the DNA TGTGCCAGCAGCTTAAATACCGGGGGAGGGGATGAGCAGTTCTTC. It encodes CASSLNTGGGDEQFF.

Worth noting for this clone: One end of the junction fails to match germline, which may point to a read error. CDR3 region: CVSSVGWRPGYEQYF. CDR3 coding DNA: TGTGTCAGCAGCGTAGGTTGGCGGCCAGGATACGAGCAGTACTTC. This rearrangement joins TRBV9 to TRBJ2-7; D is unresolved. There are 15 residues in the CDR3. Germline V gene lookup returns CDR1 SGDLS and CDR2 YYNGEE.

The chain joins TRBV6-1 to TRBJ1-5; D gene uncertain. The CDR3 sequence is 13 residues long. Trimming removed 7 bases at V and 5 bases at J, with 12 bases between. From germline, CDR1 is MNHNS and CDR2 SASEGT. In nucleotides, the CDR3 is TGTGCCAGCACCAAAGCGGGGTATCAGCCCCAGCATTTT. Residues: CASTKAGYQPQHF.

The rearrangement joins TRBV2 to TRBJ2-3, with 9 bases identical to TRBD2. Per the germline V gene, CDR1 is SNHLY and CDR2 is FYNNEI. The J segment lost 2 bases and the V segment lost 8 bases, leaving 23 bases of the junction unmatched. The CDR3 has 20 residues. CDR3 DNA: TGTGCCAGCGTAAGGGGGCTAGCGGGGTTCCCGACTGGGATCACAGATACGCAGTATTTT. Encoded protein: CASVRGLAGFPTGITDTQYF.

The chain couples TRBV5-1 to TRBJ2-5; 9 bases map to TRBD1. The J call may be mistaken, given a closer DNA end match to TRBJ2-7. The CDR3 length is 15 residues. CDR1 SGHRS and CDR2 YFSETQ come from the germline V gene. The CDR3 nucleotides are TGCGCCAGCAGTTTAATCCCGGGACAGGGCTACGAGCAGTACTTC. It yields the protein CASSLIPGQGYEQYF.

The rearrangement uses TRBV7-5 and TRBJ2-5; the table's D gene call, TRBD1, was not cross checked with the DNA. TRBV7-5 counts as a pseudogene. CDR3 length equals 16 residues. The CDR3 here is CVRSLPRTGPQETQYF. The CDR3 DNA reads as TGTGTCAGAAGCTTGCCCCGGACAGGCCCCCAAGAGACCCAGTACTTC.

J is TRBJ2-1 and V is TRBV27; D is undetermined. Trimming took 5 bases from V and 8 from J, leaving 16 bases between them. The germline V gene encodes CDR1 MNHEY and CDR2 SMNVEV (reference sequence). This CDR3 spans 14 amino acids. CDR3 region: CASSHRIDPDEQFF. The CDR3 DNA reads as TGTGCCAGCAGTCACCGGATCGACCCCGATGAGCAGTTCTTC.

This clone was observed a single time. This rearrangement joins TRBV2 to TRBJ2-1; 10 bases line up with TRBD2. The CDR3 is 16 amino acids. In germline, CDR1 is SNHLY, CDR2 FYNNEI. The trim removed 10 bases at V and 0 bases at J, leaving 9 bases unmatched. The CDR3 DNA sequence: TGTGCCACCCTAGCGGGGGCCACGAGCTCCTACAATGAGCAGTTCTTC. Its translation is CATLAGATSSYNEQFF.

This clone was seen a single time. This sequence joins TRBV29-1 and TRBJ2-7; 10 bases agree with TRBD1. V lost 7 bases to trimming and J lost 6 bases; unmatched junction nucleotides: 9. This CDR3 comprises 13 residues. Germline V gene lookup returns CDR1 SQVTM and CDR2 ANQGSEA. CDR3 residues: CSALGGTGAEQYF. DNA for the CDR3: TGCAGCGCCCTCGGGGGGACAGGGGCCGAGCAGTACTTC.

As to this clone: A junction boundary mismatches the germline segment, possibly from a read error. The chain couples TRBV29-1 to TRBJ2-1; TRBD2 aligns across 12 bases. The CDR3 sequence is 16 residues long. CDR1 is SQVTM, CDR2 ANQGSEA, per germline. CDR3 nucleotide sequence: TGCAGCGTTCAAGACCTAGCGGGAGGGACCTACAATGAGCAGTTCTTC. Its protein product is CSVQDLAGGTYNEQFF.

The rearrangement links TRBV27 to TRBJ2-1, with TRBD2 matching 12 bases. The J segment lost 7 bases and the V segment lost 5 bases, leaving 9 bases of the junction unmatched. Germline V gives CDR1 MNHEY, CDR2 SMNVEV (reference sequence). The CDR3 totals 16 residues. The CDR3, as DNA: TGTGCCAGCAGTCCACAAACTAGCGGGAGGTTGAATGAGCAGTTCTTC. Translation: CASSPQTSGRLNEQFF.

The chain couples TRBV19 to TRBJ1-4, with D tentatively TRBD1 (5 bases). This CDR3 comprises 13 residues. The germline gives CDR1 LNHDA, CDR2 SQIVND (reference sequence). Trimming shortened V by 5 bases and J by 5 bases, and 9 bases separated the two germline ends. CDR3 DNA sequence: TGTGCCAGTAGTGGACAAGGAAATGAAAAACTGTTTTTT. It is translated as CASSGQGNEKLFF.

The rearrangement links TRBV5-1 to TRBJ2-7; D unresolved. Germline V gives CDR1 SGHRS, CDR2 YFSETQ. The ends were cut back, 4 bases at V and 6 bases at J, with 8 bases in the middle. The CDR3 length is 11 residues. The CDR3 protein is CASSAATEQYF. The DNA for the CDR3 is TGCGCCAGCAGCGCGGCGACCGAGCAGTACTTC. The entire variable domain, with the rest obtained from reference TRBV5-1 and TRBJ2-7, is as follows: KAGVTQTPRYLIKTRGQQVTLSCSPISGHRSVSWYQQTPGQGLQFLFEYFSETQRNKGNFPGRFSGRQFSNSRSEMNVSTLELGDSALYLCASSAATEQYFGPGTRLTVT.

J is TRBJ2-1 and V is TRBV27; D call uncertain. The V end was cut by 5 bases, the J end by 4 bases, with 9 bases between. Germline-derived CDR1 and CDR2 are MNHEY and SMNVEV (reference sequence). The CDR3 runs 13 residues. Here the CDR3 reads CASSLSRYNEQFF. CDR3 nucleotide sequence: TGTGCCAGCAGTCTTTCGAGGTACAATGAGCAGTTCTTC.

In its sample, this clone is medium-sized. The chain employs TRBV6-5 and TRBJ1-1; a possible D gene is TRBD1 (6 bases). V shed 3 bases and J shed 4 bases, with 12 bases lying between them. The CDR3 loop spans 14 amino acids. The germline V gene has CDR1 MNHEY and CDR2 SVGAGI. CDR3 residues: CASSYRGAVTEAFF. In DNA, the CDR3 is TGTGCCAGCAGTTATCGGGGGGCAGTCACTGAAGCTTTCTTT.

CDR3 region: CAWSVGLSNEQFF. CDR3 DNA: TGTGCCTGGAGTGTTGGACTTTCGAATGAGCAGTTCTTC. This chain connects TRBV30 to TRBJ2-1; D possibly corresponds to TRBD2 (5 bases). The CDR3 has 13 residues. Trimming cost V 0 bases and J 7 bases, with 10 bases left between them. Per the germline V gene, CDR1 is GTSNPN and CDR2 is SVGIG (reference sequence). Drawing the rest from reference TRBV30 and TRBJ2-1, the complete variable domain is SQTIHQWPATLVQPVGSPLSLECTVEGTSNPNLYWYRQAAGRGLQLLFYSVGIGQISSEVPQNLSASRPQDRQFILSSKKLLLSDSGFYLCAWSVGLSNEQFFGPGTRLTVL.

Concerning this clone itself: This sample also contains other DNA sequences that code for the same CDR3. This chain connects TRBV27 to TRBJ1-5; D not certain. Between the trimmed V and J ends, which lost 5 bases and 0 bases, there was a span of 8 bases. The germline V gene has CDR1 MNHEY and CDR2 SMNVEV (reference sequence). This CDR3 is built from 14 residues. The CDR3 sequence is CASSHRDSNQPQHF. The CDR3 coding sequence is TGTGCCAGCAGTCACCGGGATAGCAATCAGCCCCAGCATTTT.

This clone has only one observation. The chain is built from TRBV6-6 and TRBJ2-3; 8 nucleotides agree with TRBD2. Germline V gene lookup returns CDR1 MNHNY and CDR2 SVGAGI (reference sequence). V lost 3 bases and J lost 5; bases outside the gene matches: 4. This CDR3 spans 14 amino acids. CDR3 protein: CASSYVGGVDTQYF. The DNA for the CDR3 is TGTGCCAGCAGTTATGTCGGGGGGGTAGATACGCAGTATTTT.